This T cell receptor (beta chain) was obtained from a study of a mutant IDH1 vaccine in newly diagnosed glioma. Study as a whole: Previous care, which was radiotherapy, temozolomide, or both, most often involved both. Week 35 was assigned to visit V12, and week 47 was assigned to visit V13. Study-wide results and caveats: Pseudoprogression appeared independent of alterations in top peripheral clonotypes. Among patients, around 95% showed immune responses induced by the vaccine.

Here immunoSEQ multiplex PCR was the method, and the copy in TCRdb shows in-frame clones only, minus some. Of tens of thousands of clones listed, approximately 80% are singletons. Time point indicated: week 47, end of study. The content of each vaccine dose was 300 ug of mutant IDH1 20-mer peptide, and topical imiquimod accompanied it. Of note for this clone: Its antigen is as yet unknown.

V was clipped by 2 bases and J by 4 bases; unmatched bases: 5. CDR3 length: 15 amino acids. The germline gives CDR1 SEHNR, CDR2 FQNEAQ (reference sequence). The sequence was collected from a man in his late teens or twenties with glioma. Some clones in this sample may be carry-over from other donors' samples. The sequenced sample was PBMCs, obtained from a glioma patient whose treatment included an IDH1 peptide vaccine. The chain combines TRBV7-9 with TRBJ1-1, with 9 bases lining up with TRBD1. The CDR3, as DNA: TGTGCCAGCAGCTTAACAGGGGGCCGTTTCACTGAAGCTTTCTTT. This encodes CASSLTGGRFTEAFF.